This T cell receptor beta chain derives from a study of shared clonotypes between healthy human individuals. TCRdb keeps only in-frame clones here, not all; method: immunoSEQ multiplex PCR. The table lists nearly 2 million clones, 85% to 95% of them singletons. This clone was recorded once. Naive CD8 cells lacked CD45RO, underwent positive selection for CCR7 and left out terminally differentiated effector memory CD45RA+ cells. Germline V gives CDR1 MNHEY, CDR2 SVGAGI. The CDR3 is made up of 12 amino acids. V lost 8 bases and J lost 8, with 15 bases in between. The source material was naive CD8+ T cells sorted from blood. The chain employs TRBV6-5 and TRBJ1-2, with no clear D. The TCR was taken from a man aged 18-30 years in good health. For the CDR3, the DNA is TGTGCCAGCGCCGAGGCGGGTTACGGCTACACCTTC. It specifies CASAEAGYGYTF.